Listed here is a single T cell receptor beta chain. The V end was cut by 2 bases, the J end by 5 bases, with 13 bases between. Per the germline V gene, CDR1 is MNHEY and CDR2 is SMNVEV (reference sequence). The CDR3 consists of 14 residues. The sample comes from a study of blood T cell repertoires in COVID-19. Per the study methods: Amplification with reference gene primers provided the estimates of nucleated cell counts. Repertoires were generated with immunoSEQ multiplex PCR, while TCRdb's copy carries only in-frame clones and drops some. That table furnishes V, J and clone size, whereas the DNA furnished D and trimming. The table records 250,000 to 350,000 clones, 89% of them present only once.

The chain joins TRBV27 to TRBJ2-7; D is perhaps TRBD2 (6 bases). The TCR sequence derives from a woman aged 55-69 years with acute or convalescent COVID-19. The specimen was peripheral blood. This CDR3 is CASSLMGLGNEQYF. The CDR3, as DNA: TGTGCCAGCAGTTTAATGGGACTTGGGAACGAGCAGTACTTC.